This is a list of T cell receptor beta chains from one sample in a study of control samples from healthy donors and cancer patients. This table comes from immunoSEQ multiplex PCR, and its TCRdb copy is limited to in-frame clones, with some not included. The table includes roughly 81,000 clones, approximately 80% detected once. Sample: PBMCs. The receptor source for this set is a man aged 55 to 70 with head and neck cancer. CDR3s include the opening cysteine and the closing phenylalanine or tryptophan.

>TRBV29-1|TRBJ1-2
CSVEDGQISYGYTF
>TRBV5-6|TRBJ2-6
CASSFTTTHSGANVLTF
>TRBV5-1|TRBJ2-3
CASSSLAGVGDTQYF
>TRBV2|TRBJ2-7
CASSVLLAGNEQYF
>TRBV19|TRBJ1-2
CASRGQGQRYGYTF
>TRBV11-2|TRBJ2-1
CASSFDGRAGNEQFF
>TRBV12-3/TRBV12-4|TRBJ1-6
CASSPGGRSPLHF
>TRBV15|TRBJ2-7
CATSSSPGLDEQYF
>TRBV12-3/TRBV12-4|TRBJ1-2
CASSLGAFYGYTF
>TRBV11-2|TRBJ1-6
CASSLFSRQINSPLHF
>TRBV5-4|TRBJ2-1
CASSRETSGSRWFF
>TRBV15|TRBJ2-7
CATSRTLGGGRAYEQYF
>TRBV2|TRBJ1-5
CASRETDSRNQPQHF
>TRBV5-6|TRBJ1-5
CASSFRALGPQHF
>TRBV5-1|TRBJ1-2
CASTPGQGALNYGYTF
>TRBV2|TRBJ2-3
CASCKGRDTQYF
>TRBV3-1/TRBV3-2|TRBJ2-3
CASSQSGADTQYF
>TRBV14|TRBJ1-2
CASSLQGPHGGYGYTF
>TRBV5-1|TRBJ1-5
CASSLGMDNQPQHF
>TRBV3-1/TRBV3-2|TRBJ2-5
CASSQGTGPQGTQYF
>TRBV5-4|TRBJ2-5
CASSPPGGQDQETQYF
>TRBV29-1|TRBJ2-5
CSALGTGETQYF
>TRBV28|TRBJ2-5
CASSLSGAKTQYF
>TRBV5-4|TRBJ1-1
CASSPGGRAGDTEAFF
>TRBV20-1|TRBJ2-1
CSASRGRTSYNEQFF
>TRBV27|TRBJ2-3
CASSYVGSTDTQYF
>TRBV5-5|TRBJ1-2
CASSLGGQGDYGYTF
>TRBV9|TRBJ2-2
CASSAPWSFGTGELFF
>TRBV6-4|TRBJ2-2
CASSAGGVTGELFF
>TRBV28|TRBJ2-7
CASSFLVRGRVHEQYF
>TRBV4-1|TRBJ1-2
CASSQDGGQGLYGYTF
>TRBV2|TRBJ2-5
CASSGQETQYF
>TRBV5-6|TRBJ1-2
CASSLLGFSYGYTF
>TRBV6-5|TRBJ1-2
CASSSDAAYYGYTF
>TRBV13|TRBJ2-2
CAAQSRRGGELFF
>TRBV5-1|TRBJ2-3
CASSLFGLAGDTDTQYF
>TRBV24-1|TRBJ2-1
CATSDLNRAYNEQFF
>TRBV7-7|TRBJ2-3
CASSLGQSTDTQYF
>TRBV27|TRBJ2-5
CASIRASPAQYF
>TRBV5-1|TRBJ1-6
CASSRDDRSPSPLHF
>TRBV19|TRBJ1-5
CASRDRGGAQPQHF
>TRBV27|TRBJ2-7
CASSLRTSGTISYEQYF
>TRBV9|TRBJ2-2
CASSANTGELFF
>TRBV5-4|TRBJ2-1
CASSLSNEQFF
>TRBV5-4|TRBJ2-3
CASSITFNRGTDTQYF
>TRBV7-9|TRBJ1-4
CASSPLGEKLFF
>TRBV28|TRBJ2-1
CASSPHFAGSNEQFF
>TRBV19|TRBJ2-1
CASSPSSPSSYNEQFF
>TRBV5-4|TRBJ2-3
CASSPGLGGRDTQYF
>TRBV18|TRBJ2-5
CASSPRSRVAQYF
>TRBV5-5|TRBJ1-2
CASSSPRGLDGYTF
>TRBV1|TRBJ2-7
CTSSQVRGLARCYEQYF
>TRBV30|TRBJ2-7
CAWTAGVSYEQYF
>TRBV11-2|TRBJ2-3
CASSRRRWTSGGTDTQYF
>TRBV6-5|TRBJ2-3
CASSYGGTTDTQYF
>TRBV18|TRBJ1-1
CASSPNRESEAFF